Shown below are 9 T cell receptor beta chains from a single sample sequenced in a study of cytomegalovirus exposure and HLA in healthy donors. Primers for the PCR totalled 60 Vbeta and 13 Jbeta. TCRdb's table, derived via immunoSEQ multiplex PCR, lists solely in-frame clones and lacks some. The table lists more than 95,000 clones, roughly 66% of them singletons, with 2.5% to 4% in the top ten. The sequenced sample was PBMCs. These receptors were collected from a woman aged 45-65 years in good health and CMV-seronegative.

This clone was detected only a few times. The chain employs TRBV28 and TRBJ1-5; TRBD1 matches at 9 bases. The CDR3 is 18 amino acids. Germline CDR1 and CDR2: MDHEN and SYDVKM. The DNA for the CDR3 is TGTGCGAGCCTACCGGGACAGGGAGCCCTATCGAGCAATCAGCCCCAGCATTTT. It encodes CASLPGQGALSSNQPQHF.

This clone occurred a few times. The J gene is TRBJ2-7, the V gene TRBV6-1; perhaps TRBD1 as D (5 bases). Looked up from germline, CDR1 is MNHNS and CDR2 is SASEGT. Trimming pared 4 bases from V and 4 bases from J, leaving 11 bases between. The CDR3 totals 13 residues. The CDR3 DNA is TGTGCCAGCAGTGTAGGGGATCTTTACGAGCAGTACTTC. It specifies CASSVGDLYEQYF.

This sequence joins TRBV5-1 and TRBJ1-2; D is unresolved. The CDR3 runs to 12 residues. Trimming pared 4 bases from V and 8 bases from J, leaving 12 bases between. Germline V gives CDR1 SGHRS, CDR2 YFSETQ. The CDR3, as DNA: TGCGCCAGCAGCATTGGCCCGGGGGGCTACACCTTC. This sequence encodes CASSIGPGGYTF.

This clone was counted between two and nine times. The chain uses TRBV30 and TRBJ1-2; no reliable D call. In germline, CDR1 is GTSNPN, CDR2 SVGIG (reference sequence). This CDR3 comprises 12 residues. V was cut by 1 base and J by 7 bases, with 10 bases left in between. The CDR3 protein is CAWSATLGGYTF. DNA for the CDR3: TGTGCCTGGAGTGCGACTCTGGGTGGCTACACCTTC.

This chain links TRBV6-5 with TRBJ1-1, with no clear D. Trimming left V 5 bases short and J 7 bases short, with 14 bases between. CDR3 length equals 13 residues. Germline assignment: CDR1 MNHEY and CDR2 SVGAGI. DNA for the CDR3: TGTGCCAGCAGTGACGAACATGGAGGTGAAGCTTTCTTT. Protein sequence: CASSDEHGGEAFF.

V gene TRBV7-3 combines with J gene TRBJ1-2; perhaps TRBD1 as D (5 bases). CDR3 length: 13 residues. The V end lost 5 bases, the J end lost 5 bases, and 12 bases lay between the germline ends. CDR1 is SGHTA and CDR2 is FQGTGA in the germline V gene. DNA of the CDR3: TGTGCCAGCAGCCCACAAGGGGTATATGGCTACACCTTC. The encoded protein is CASSPQGVYGYTF.

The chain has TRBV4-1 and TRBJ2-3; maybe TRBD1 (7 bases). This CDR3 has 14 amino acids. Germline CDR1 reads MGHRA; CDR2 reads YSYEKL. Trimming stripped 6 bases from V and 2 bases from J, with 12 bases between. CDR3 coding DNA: TGCGCCAGCAGGCCCAGGGGGGACACAGATACGCAGTATTTT. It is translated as CASRPRGDTDTQYF.

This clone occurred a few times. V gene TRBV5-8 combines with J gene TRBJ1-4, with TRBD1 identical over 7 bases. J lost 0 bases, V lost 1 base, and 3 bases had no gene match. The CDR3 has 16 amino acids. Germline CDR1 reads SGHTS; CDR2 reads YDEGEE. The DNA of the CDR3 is TGTGCCAGCAGCTTGAACAGGGGAGCAACTAATGAAAAACTGTTTTTT. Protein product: CASSLNRGATNEKLFF.

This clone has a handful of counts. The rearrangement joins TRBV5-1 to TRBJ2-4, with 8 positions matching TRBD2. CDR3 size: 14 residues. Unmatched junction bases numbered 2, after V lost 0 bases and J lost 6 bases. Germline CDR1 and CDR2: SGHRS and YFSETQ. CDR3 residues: CASSLAAGGNIQYF. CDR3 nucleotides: TGCGCCAGCAGCTTGGCGGCGGGGGGAAACATTCAGTACTTC.